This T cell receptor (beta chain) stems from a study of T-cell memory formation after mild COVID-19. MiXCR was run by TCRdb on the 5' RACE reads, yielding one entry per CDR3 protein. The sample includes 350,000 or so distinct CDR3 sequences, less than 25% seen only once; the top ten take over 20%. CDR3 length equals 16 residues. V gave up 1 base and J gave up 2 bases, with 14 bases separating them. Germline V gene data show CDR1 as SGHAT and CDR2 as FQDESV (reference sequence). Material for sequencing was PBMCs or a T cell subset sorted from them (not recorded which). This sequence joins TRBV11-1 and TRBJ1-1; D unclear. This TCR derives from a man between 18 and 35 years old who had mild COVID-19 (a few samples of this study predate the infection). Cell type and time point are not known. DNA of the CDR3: TGTGCCAGCAGCTTAGGCCTTTGGACCGCCAACACTGAAGCTTTCTTT. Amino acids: CASSLGLWTANTEAFF.